One T cell receptor (beta chain) is described in this entry. Its antigen has not been determined. There are no base qualities to consult, and no much larger clone falls within one base. Measured from the cysteine to the phenylalanine, the CDR3 is 16 residues long. Just the 48-base CDR3 DNA is kept, in frame starting at base 1. In the germline V gene, CDR1 corresponds to SGHRS and CDR2 to YFSETQ. The junction shows trimming of 1 base on V and 0 bases on J, and the gene matches do not reach 7 bases of it. Participants in the prospective study were enrolled through a virtual design, were aged about 18 to 100 years, and lived in fewer than 30 United States geographic areas. To assign participants to cohorts, the prospective study relied on clinical history that participants themselves reported in a screening survey and a study questionnaire. A participant counted as exposed if, within 2 weeks of entering the study, that participant had been in contact with someone who had a PCR-confirmed or clinician-diagnosed COVID-19 case. In the prospective study, mobile phlebotomists collected whole blood, serum and a nasopharyngeal or oropharyngeal swab from each participant. Participants in the prospective study had the option to provide additional blood draws and questionnaires over a 2-month period. Blood samples from the prospective study were shipped frozen or at room temperature prior to DNA extraction.

The immunoSEQ Assay, a bias-controlled multiplex PCR, was used to amplify TCRbeta CDR3 regions from genomic DNA. The study's processing was this. The number of nucleated cells in each sample was estimated by amplification of reference gene primers within the assay. Sequence reads were collapsed and filtered to measure the absolute abundance of every unique TCRbeta CDR3 rearrangement. For each sample, productive Simpson clonality was calculated by taking the square root of Simpson's diversity index across productive rearrangements. TCRdb retrieved this table from immuneACCESS and kept in-frame rearrangements only. Not all clones are present; in checked studies, unresolved V genes account for under half, and no reason is known for the remainder. Clone size and the V and J calls come from that table; the DNA yielded D and trimming. This sample holds 400,000 to 500,000 clones; roughly 90% were observed only once. About 1.5% of the sample goes to the ten largest clones.

The data originate from a study of blood T cell repertoires in COVID-19 (dated by TCRdb to the early 2020s). Study-wide context: Samples covering the acute and convalescent phases of COVID-19 were provided by collaborators in the United States, Italy and Spain. The material from the prospective study consisted of cDNA or gDNA derived from T cells, B-cell-depleted T cells, or PBMCs. The repertoires were made available in a free public database intended to serve as a resource for research on the immune response to SARS-CoV-2. A de-identified subject ID, COVID-19 status, age in years and sex were almost always included in the sample metadata. Where available, HLA class I and class II types were obtained from metadata supplied by the sample provider rather than from assay-based typing. The samples were drawn from two sources: the first 160 participants of the ongoing ImmuneRACE study, and 1,000 to 1,500 subjects contributed by 6 global collaborators. Subjects who had been exposed to COVID-19, were actively infected with it, or had recovered from it provided the deeply sampled blood TCRbeta repertoires that made up the dataset.

Findings and caveats that apply to the study as a whole: The amount of clinical and demographic metadata varied by source and participant and was provided uncurated.

Sequencing input: PBMCs or T cells enriched from blood (not recorded which). The receptor comes from a woman between 18 and 29 years old who had been exposed to COVID-19. The sequence links TRBV5-1 to TRBJ2-7; 7 of the junction bases match TRBD1. The DNA reads TGCGCCAGCAGCTTGATGAGACAGGGAATCTCCTACGAGCAGTACTTC. This codes for CASSLMRQGISYEQYF.